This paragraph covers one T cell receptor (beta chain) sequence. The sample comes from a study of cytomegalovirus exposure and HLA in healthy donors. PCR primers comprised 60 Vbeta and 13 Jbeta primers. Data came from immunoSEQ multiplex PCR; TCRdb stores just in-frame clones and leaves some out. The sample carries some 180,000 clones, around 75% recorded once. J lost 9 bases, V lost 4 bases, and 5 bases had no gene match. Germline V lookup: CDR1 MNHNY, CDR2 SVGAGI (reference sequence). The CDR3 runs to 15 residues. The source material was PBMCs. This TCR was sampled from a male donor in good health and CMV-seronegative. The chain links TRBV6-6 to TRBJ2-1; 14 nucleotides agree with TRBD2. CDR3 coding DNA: TGTGCCAGCAGTTTGACTAGCGGGGGGGAGAGTGAGCAGTTCTTC. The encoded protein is CASSLTSGGESEQFF.